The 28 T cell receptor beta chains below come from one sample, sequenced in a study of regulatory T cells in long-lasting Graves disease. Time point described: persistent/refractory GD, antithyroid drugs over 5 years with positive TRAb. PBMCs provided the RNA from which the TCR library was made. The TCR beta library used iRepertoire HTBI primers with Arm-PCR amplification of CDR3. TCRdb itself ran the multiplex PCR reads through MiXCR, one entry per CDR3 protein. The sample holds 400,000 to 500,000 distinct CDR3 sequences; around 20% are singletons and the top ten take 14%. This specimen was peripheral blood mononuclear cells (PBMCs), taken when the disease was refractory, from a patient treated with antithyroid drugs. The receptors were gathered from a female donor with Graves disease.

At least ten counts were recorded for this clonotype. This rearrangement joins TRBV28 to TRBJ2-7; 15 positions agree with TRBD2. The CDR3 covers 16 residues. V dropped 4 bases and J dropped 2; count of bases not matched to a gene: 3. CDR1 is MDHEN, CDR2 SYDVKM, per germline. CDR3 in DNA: TGTGCCAGCAGTTCAGGGACTAGCGGGAGGACCTACGAGCAGTACTTC. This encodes CASSSGTSGRTYEQYF.

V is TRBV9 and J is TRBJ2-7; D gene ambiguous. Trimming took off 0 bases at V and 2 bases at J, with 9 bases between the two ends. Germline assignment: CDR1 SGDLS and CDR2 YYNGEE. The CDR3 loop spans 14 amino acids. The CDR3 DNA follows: TGTGCCAGCAGCGTAGAAGGGTCCCCCTACGAGCAGTACTTC. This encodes CASSVEGSPYEQYF. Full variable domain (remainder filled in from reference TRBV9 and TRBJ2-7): DSGVTQTPKHLITATGQRVTLRCSPRSGDLSVYWYQQSLDQGLQFLIQYYNGEERAKGNILERFSAQQFPDLHSELNLSSLELGDSALYFCASSVEGSPYEQYFGPGTRLTVT.

The CDR3 nucleotides are TGTGCCAGCAGTGGACAGCTAAGATATAGCAATCAGCCCCAGCATTTT. This translates into CASSGQLRYSNQPQHF. V and J are TRBV2 and TRBJ1-5, with D possibly being TRBD1 (5 bases). Trimming took off 4 bases at V and 0 bases at J, with 13 bases between the two ends. The CDR3 sequence is 16 residues long. Germline CDR1 and CDR2: SNHLY and FYNNEI.

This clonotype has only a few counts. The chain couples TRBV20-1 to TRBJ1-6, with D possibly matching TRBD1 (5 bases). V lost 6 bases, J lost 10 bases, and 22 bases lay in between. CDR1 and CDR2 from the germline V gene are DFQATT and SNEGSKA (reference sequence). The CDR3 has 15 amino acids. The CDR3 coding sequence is TGCAGTGCGTTTATTCCCCAGGGCCATGACTCACCCCTCCACTTT. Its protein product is CSAFIPQGHDSPLHF.

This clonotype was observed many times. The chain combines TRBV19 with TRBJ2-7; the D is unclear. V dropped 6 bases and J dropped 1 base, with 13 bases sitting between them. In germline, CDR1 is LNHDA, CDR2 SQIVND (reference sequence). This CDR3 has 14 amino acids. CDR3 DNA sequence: TGTGCCAGTAGCTTCGGGCCACTATCCTACGAGCAGTACTTC. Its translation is CASSFGPLSYEQYF.

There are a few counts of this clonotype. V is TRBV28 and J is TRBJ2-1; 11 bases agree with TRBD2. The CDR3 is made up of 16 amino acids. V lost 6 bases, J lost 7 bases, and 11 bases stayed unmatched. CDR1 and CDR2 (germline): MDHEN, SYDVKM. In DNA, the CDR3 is TGTGCCAGCAGAAAGACCGGGACTAGCGGAAGGAATGAGCAGTTCTTC. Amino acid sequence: CASRKTGTSGRNEQFF.

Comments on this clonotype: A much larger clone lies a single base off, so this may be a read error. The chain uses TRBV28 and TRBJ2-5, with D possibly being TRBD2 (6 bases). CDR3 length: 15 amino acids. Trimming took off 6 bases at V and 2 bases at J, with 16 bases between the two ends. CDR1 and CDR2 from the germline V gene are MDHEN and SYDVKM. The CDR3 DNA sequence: TGTGCCAGCAGCGGTTCCGGACTAACTCAAGAGACCCAGTACTTC. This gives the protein CASSGSGLTQETQYF. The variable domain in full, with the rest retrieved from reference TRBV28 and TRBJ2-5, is DVKVTQSSRYLVKRTGEKVFLECVQDMDHENMFWYRQDPGLGLRLIYFSYDVKMKEKGDIPEGYSVSREKKERFSLILESASTNQTSMYLCASSGSGLTQETQYFGPGTRLLVL.

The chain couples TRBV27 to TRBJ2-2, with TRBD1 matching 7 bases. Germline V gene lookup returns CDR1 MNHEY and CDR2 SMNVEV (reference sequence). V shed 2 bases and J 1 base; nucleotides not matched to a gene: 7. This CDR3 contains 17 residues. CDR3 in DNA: TGTGCCAGCAGTTTACTCCTTACAGGGGTGAACACCGGGGAGCTGTTTTTT. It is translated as CASSLLLTGVNTGELFF.

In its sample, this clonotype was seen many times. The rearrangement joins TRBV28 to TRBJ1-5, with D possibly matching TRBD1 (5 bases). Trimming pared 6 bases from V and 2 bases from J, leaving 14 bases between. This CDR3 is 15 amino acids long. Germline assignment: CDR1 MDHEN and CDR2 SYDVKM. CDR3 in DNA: TGTGCCAGCAGCACTGGGGGTTCGGGCAATCAGCCCCAGCATTTT. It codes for CASSTGGSGNQPQHF.

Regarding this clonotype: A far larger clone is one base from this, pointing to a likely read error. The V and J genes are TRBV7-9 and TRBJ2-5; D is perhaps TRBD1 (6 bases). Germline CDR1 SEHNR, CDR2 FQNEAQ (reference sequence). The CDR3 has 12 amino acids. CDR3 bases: TGTGCCAACAGCTCCCAGGGGGAGACCCAGTACTTC. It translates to CANSSQGETQYF.

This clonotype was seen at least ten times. CDR3 sequence reads: CASSFPSGRAAGANVLTF. For the CDR3, the DNA is TGTGCCAGCAGTTTTCCTAGCGGGAGGGCCGCCGGGGCCAACGTCCTGACTTTC. The V call is TRBV28, the J call TRBJ2-6, with TRBD2 matching 12 bases. Trimming at V came to 3 bases and at J to 4 bases, leaving 7 bases not matched to a gene. This CDR3 has 18 amino acids. Germline V gene sequence: CDR1 MDHEN, CDR2 SYDVKM.

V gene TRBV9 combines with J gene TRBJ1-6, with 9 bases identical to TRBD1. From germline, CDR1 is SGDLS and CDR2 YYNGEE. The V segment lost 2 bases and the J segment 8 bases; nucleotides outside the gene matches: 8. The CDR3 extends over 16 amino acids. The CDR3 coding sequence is TGTGCCAGCAGCGTGAATGACAGGGGGGTATATTCACCCCTCCACTTT. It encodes CASSVNDRGVYSPLHF.

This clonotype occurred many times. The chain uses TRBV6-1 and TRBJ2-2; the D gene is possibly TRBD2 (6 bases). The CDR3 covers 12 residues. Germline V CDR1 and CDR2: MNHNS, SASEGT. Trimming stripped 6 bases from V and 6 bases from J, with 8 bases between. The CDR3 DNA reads TGTGCCAGCAGGGGACTGGCCGGGGAGCTGTTTTTT. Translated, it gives CASRGLAGELFF.

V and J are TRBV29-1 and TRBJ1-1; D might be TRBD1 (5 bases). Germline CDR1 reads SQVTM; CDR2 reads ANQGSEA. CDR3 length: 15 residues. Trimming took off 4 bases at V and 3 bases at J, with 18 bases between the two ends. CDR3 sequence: CSVAEGSSFDTEAFF. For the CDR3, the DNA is TGCAGCGTTGCTGAGGGGTCGAGTTTCGACACTGAAGCTTTCTTT.

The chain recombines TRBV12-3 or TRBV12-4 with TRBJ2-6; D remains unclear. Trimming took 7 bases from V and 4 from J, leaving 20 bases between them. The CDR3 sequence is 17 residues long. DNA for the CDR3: TGTGCCAGCACCCTGGGGAAGGCCCGGTTAGGGGCCAACGTCCTGACTTTC. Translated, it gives CASTLGKARLGANVLTF.

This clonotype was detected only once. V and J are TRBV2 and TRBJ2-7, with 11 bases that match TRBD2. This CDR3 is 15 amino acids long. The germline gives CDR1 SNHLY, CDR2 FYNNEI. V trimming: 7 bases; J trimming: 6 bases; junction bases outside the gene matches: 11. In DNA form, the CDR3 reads TGTGCCAGCAAAACGGAACTAGCGGGAGTCGGCGAGCAGTACTTC. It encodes CASKTELAGVGEQYF.

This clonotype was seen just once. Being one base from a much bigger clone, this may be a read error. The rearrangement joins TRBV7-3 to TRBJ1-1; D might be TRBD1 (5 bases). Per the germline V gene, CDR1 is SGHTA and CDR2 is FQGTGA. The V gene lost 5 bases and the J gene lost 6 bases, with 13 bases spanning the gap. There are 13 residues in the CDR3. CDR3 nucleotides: TGTGCCAGCAGCAATCAGGGTAACGCTGAAGCTTTCTTT. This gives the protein CASSNQGNAEAFF.

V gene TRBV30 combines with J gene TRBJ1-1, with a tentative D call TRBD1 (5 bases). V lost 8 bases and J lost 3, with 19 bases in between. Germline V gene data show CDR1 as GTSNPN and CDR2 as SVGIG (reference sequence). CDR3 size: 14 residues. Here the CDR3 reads CAGTRGQPDTEAFF. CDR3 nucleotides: TGTGCCGGGACTCGCGGGCAGCCTGACACTGAAGCTTTCTTT. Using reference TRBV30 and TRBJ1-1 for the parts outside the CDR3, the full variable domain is SQTIHQWPATLVQPVGSPLSLECTVEGTSNPNLYWYRQAAGRGLQLLFYSVGIGQISSEVPQNLSASRPQDRQFILSSKKLLLSDSGFYLCAGTRGQPDTEAFFGQGTRLTVV.

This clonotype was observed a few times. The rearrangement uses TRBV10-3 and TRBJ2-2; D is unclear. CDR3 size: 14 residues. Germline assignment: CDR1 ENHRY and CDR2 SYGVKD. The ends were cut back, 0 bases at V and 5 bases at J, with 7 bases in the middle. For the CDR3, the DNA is TGTGCCATCAGTGAGTCTGCGGAGACCGGGGAGCTGTTTTTT. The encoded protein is CAISESAETGELFF.

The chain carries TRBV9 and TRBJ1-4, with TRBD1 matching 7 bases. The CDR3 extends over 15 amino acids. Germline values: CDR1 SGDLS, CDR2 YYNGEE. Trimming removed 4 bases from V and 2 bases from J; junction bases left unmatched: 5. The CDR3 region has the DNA TGTGCCAGCAGCAAAACGACAGGGACTAATGAAAAACTGTTTTTT. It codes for CASSKTTGTNEKLFF.

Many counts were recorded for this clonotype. CDR3: CASSLTASGSYEQYF. For the CDR3, the DNA is TGTGCCAGCAGCTTAACGGCTAGCGGGAGTTACGAGCAGTACTTC. The rearrangement joins TRBV7-3 to TRBJ2-7, with 10 bases identical to TRBD2. V dropped 0 bases and J dropped 4; count of bases not matched to a gene: 3. The CDR3 contains 15 residues. Looked up from germline, CDR1 is SGHTA and CDR2 is FQGTGA.

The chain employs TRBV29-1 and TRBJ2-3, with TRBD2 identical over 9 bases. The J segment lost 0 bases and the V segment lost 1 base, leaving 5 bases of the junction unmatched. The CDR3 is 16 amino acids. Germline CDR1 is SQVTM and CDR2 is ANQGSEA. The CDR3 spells CSVEGGRGISTDTQYF. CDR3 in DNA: TGCAGCGTTGAAGGCGGGAGGGGGATTAGCACAGATACGCAGTATTTT.

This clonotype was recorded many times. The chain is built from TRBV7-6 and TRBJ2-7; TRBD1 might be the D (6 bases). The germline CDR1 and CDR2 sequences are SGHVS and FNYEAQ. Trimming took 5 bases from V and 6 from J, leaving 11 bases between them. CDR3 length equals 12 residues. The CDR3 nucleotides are TGTGCCAGCAGCCCCGGGACAATCGAGCAGTACTTC. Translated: CASSPGTIEQYF.

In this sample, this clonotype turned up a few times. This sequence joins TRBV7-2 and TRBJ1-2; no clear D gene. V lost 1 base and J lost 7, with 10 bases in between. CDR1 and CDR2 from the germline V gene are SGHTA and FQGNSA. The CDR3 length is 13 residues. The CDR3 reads CASSLGRSRGYTF. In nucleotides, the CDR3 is TGTGCCAGCAGCTTAGGGCGGTCTCGTGGCTACACCTTC.

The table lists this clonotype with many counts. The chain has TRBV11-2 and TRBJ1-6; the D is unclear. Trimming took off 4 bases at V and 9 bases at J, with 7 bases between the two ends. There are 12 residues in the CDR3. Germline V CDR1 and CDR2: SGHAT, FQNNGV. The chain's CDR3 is CASSYVLSPLHF. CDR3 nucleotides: TGTGCCAGCAGCTACGTGCTTTCACCCCTCCACTTT.

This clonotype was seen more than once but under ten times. The CDR3 DNA reads TGTGCCAGCAGCCCCGTTACGACAGGGTGGGGAAACATTCAGTACTTC. Translating gives CASSPVTTGWGNIQYF. The chain carries TRBV7-2 and TRBJ2-4; 7 bases map to TRBD1. Germline-derived CDR1 and CDR2 are SGHTA and FQGNSA. This CDR3 has 16 residues. V dropped 5 bases and J dropped 6; count of bases not matched to a gene: 13.

The CDR3 protein is CASSSRLAGSDTQYF. The CDR3 DNA sequence: TGTGCCAGCAGCTCCAGACTAGCAGGTTCAGATACGCAGTATTTT. The chain combines TRBV7-8 with TRBJ2-3; 7 nucleotides agree with TRBD2. The CDR3 is 15 residues long. The V and J ends lost 4 bases and 4 bases, in that order; junction bases with no gene match: 8. Per germline, CDR1 SGHVS and CDR2 FQNEAQ.

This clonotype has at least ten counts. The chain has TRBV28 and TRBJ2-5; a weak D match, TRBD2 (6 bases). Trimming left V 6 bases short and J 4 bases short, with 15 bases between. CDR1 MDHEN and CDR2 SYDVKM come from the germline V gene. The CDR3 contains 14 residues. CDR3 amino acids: CASSPPGEVETQYF. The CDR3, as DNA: TGTGCCAGCAGCCCCCCGGGGGAGGTAGAGACCCAGTACTTC.